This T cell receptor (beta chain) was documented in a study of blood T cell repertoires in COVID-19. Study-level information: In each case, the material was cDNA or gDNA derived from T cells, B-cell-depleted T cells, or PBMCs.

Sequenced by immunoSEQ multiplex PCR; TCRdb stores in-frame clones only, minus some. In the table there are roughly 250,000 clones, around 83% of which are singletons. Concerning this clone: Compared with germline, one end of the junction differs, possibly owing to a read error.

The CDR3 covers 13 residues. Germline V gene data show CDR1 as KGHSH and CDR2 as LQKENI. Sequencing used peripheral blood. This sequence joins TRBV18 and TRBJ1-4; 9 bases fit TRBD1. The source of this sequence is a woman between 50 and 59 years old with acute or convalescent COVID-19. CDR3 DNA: TGTGCCAGCTCACCCGGAGACCGGGACAGGGTCGTTTTT. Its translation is CASSPGDRDRVVF.